The T cell receptor (beta chain) under discussion was sequenced for a study of blood T cell repertoires in COVID-19 (dated by TCRdb to 2019 to 2021). For context, the study as a whole: The collaborator samples originated in the United States, Italy and Spain and spanned the acute and convalescent phases of COVID-19. The material from the prospective study consisted of cDNA or gDNA derived from T cells, B-cell-depleted T cells, or PBMCs. Subjects who had been exposed to COVID-19, were actively infected with it, or had recovered from it provided the deeply sampled blood TCRbeta repertoires that made up the dataset. A freely available public database, intended as a resource for researchers studying the immune response to SARS-CoV-2, is where the repertoires were released. Samples were obtained from the ongoing ImmuneRACE study (first 160 participants) and from over 1,000 subjects provided by 6 global collaborators. Nearly every sample came with metadata listing a de-identified subject ID, COVID-19 status, age in years and sex. Where HLA class I and class II types were available, the types were taken from metadata supplied by the sample provider, not from assay-based typing. General findings and caveats noted by the study authors: The quantity of clinical and demographic metadata differed by source and by participant and was supplied without curation.

Including cysteine and phenylalanine, the CDR3 has 14 amino acids. Only the CDR3 region is kept as DNA, spanning 42 bases read in frame from base 1. Trimmed from V: 4 bases; trimmed from J: 7 bases; junction bases lacking a gene match: 7. The germline V gene sets CDR1 to SGHTA and CDR2 to FQGNSA. This clone was found a few times. Its antigen has not been determined. No much larger clonotype is one base removed from it; base qualities were not supplied. TCRbeta CDR3 regions were amplified from genomic DNA by means of the immunoSEQ Assay, a bias-controlled multiplex PCR. The paper's processing steps were these. The number of nucleated cells in each sample was estimated by amplification of reference gene primers within the assay. To quantify the absolute abundance of each unique TCRbeta CDR3 rearrangement, sequence reads were collapsed and filtered. For each sample, productive Simpson clonality was calculated by taking the square root of Simpson's diversity index across productive rearrangements. TCRdb took over this immuneACCESS table, retaining in-frame rearrangements with V and J assigned. Such tables are incomplete; in checked studies, under half of the missing clones stem from an unresolved V gene, and the remainder is unexplained. V and J calls and clone size follow that table, whereas D and trimming were derived from the DNA. This sample is represented by about 250,000 clones; about 91% of them were singletons. Of the sample, roughly 6.7% falls within the top ten clones.

One collaborating source in Seattle enrolled patients while the patients were actively infected and followed the patients over time throughout the course of disease. Each collaborating institution followed its own protocols to collect whole blood in K2EDTA tubes. For TCRbeta analysis, collaborator samples were shipped as frozen whole blood, as isolated PBMCs, or as DNA extracted from either sample type. The receptor was derived from a woman in her 30s with COVID-19, enrolled during active disease. In this chain, TRBV7-2 is recombined with TRBJ1-5; a stretch of 7 junction bases matches TRBD1. Sequenced input: peripheral blood. The CDR3 protein: CASSSFQGGQPQHF. The DNA sequence reads TGTGCCAGCAGCTCGTTCCAGGGGGGCCAGCCCCAGCATTTT.